This T cell receptor beta chain was profiled in a study of T cell repertoires in cytomegalovirus infection. General study findings and limits: HLA-C-restricted CMV-specific TCR beta clonotypes were dominant in the ex vivo response.

Germline CDR1 reads MNHEY; CDR2 reads SMNVEV (reference sequence). Trimming at V came to 4 bases and at J to 5 bases, leaving 8 bases not matched to a gene. This CDR3 is 16 amino acids long. Remarks on this clonotype: The antigen is not known.

TCRdb reprocessed the reads via MiXCR and lists one record per CDR3 protein. The sample lists 750,000 to 950,000 distinct CDR3 sequences, approximately 32% seen once, with about an eighth in the top ten. The V gene is TRBV27, the J gene TRBJ1-5; 10 positions match TRBD1. Sequences were derived from cultured CD8+ T cells from PBMCs, sampled from culture after CMV antigen stimulation. The clonotype comes from a human donor in good health (CMV status not recorded). Some clones in this sample may be carry-over from other donors' samples. Here the CDR3 reads CASSSGGTGVHQPQHF. CDR3 DNA: TGTGCCAGCAGTTCGGGGGGGACAGGGGTACATCAGCCCCAGCATTTT.